This TCR beta chain was identified in a study of blood T cell repertoires in COVID-19. Overall study context: Material from acute and convalescent COVID-19 was sourced from the United States, Italy and Spain.

Generated by immunoSEQ multiplex PCR, the TCRdb table keeps only in-frame clones and is missing some. Altogether under 200,000 clones are present, 70% to 90% being singletons, with the ten largest covering 0.85% to 0.95%. CDR1 and CDR2 (germline): MDHEN, SYDVKM. Trimming shortened V by 5 bases and J by 6 bases, and 14 bases separated the two germline ends. CDR3 length: 14 amino acids. Material for sequencing was peripheral blood. The chain joins TRBV28 to TRBJ1-5, with a weak D call TRBD1 (6 bases). The TCR was taken from a man aged 60 to 75 with COVID-19, enrolled during active disease. DNA for the CDR3: TGTGCCAGCAGTGGGGGCGGGGGAGGTCAGCCCCAGCATTTT. Translated, it gives CASSGGGGGQPQHF.